This T cell receptor (beta chain) is from a study of identical twins. Study-wide findings and caveats: Out-of-frame alpha sequences shared by twins showed excess low generation probability. Insertions ran lower in abundant cord blood beta clonotypes, though not in memory repertoires.

Via MiXCR, TCRdb re-called the 5' RACE reads, giving one row per CDR3 protein. Here the sample spans around 480,000 distinct CDR3 sequences, over 12% being singletons. As to this clonotype: Its antigen is undetermined.

This CDR3 spans 16 amino acids. Trimming shortened V by 5 bases and J by 5 bases, and 21 bases separated the two germline ends. The germline V gene encodes CDR1 SGHAT and CDR2 FQNNGV. Donors uniformly comprised healthy Caucasians. Another study also made use of these data, one on yellow fever vaccine responses in identical twins. As that report states: Twins reportedly had a vaccine T cell response that seemed partly convergent, partly personalized.

The genes are TRBV11-2 and TRBJ2-5; the D gene is possibly TRBD1 (5 bases). Sequencing was performed on CD4+ T cells sorted from blood. The TCR was taken from a woman under 30 in good health. CDR3: CASSQGTVGGKETQYF. The CDR3 DNA reads TGTGCCAGCAGCCAGGGCACAGTGGGTGGAAAGGAGACCCAGTACTTC.